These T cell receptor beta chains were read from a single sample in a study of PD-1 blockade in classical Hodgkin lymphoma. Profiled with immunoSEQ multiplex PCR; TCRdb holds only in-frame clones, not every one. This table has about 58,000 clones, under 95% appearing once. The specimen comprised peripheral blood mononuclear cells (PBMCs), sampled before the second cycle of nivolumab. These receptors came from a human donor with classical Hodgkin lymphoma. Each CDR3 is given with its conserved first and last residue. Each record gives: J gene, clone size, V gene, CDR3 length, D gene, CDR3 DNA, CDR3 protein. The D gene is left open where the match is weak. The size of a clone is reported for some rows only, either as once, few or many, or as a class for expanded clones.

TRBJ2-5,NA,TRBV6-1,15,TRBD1,TGTGCCAGCAGCGTGACAGGGTCGGGCCAAGAGACCCAGTACTTC,CASSVTGSGQETQYF
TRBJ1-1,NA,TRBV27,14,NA,TGTGCCAGCAGTTTAAACAGGGTGAACACTGAAGCTTTCTTT,CASSLNRVNTEAFF
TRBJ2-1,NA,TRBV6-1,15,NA,TGTGCCAGCAGTGAAATTTCGGCGGACTACAATGAGCAGTTCTTC,CASSEISADYNEQFF
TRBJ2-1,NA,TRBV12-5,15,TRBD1,TGTGCTAGTGGTTTGCTAGAGACAGGGGTCGATGAGCAGTTCTTC,CASGLLETGVDEQFF
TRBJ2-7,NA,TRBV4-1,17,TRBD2,TGCGCCAGCAGCCAAGAGGGGATAGCGGGGGGGCTCGGCGAGCAGTACTTC,CASSQEGIAGGLGEQYF
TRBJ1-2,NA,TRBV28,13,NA,TGTGCCAGCTTTACAGGTTCCTCCTATGGCTACACCTTC,CASFTGSSYGYTF
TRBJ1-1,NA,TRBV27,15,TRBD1,TGTGCCAGCAGACAGGGCAGGGGGGGGAACACTGAAGCTTTCTTT,CASRQGRGGNTEAFF
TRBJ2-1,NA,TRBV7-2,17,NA,TGTGCCAGCAGCTCACCAGGGGGGTTAAGCTCCTACAATGAGCAGTTCTTC,CASSSPGGLSSYNEQFF
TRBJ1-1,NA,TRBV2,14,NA,TGTGCCAGCAGTGAAGAGGTAGGGTACACTGAAGCTTTCTTT,CASSEEVGYTEAFF
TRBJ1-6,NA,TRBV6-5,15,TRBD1,TGTGCCAGTCAGGGGGCGCAGACCTATAATTCACCCCTCCACTTT,CASQGAQTYNSPLHF
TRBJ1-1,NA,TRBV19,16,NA,TGTGCCAGTAGTACGTATTACAGGGAGAGGAACACTGAAGCTTTCTTT,CASSTYYRERNTEAFF
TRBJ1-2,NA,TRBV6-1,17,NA,TGTGCCAGCAGTGAAACCCCATACGGGGTTAGCACCCGCTTAGGTGCCTTC,CASSETPYGVSTRLGAF
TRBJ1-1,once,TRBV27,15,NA,TGTGCCAGCAGTCCATCAACAGGGACGAACACTGAAGCTTTCTTT,CASSPSTGTNTEAFF
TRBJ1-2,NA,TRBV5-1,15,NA,TGCGCCAGCAGCTTGCCCGGACAGCTTAACTATGGCTACACCTTC,CASSLPGQLNYGYTF
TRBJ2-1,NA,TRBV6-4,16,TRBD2,TGTGCCAGCAGTCCCGGGGGGTATAGCTCCTACAATGAGCAGTTCTTC,CASSPGGYSSYNEQFF
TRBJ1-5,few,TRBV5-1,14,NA,TGCGCCAGCAGCTTGGCCACAGGGATGCCTCCCCAGCATTTT,CASSLATGMPPQHF
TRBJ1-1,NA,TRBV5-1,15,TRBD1,TGCGCCAGCAGCTCGGTGGACAGGCTGAACACTGAAGCTTTCTTT,CASSSVDRLNTEAFF
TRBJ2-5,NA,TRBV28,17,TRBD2,TGTGCCAGCAGTTCCCAAGTAGCGGGAGGGCCGGGAGAGACCCAGTACTTC,CASSSQVAGGPGETQYF
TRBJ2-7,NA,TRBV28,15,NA,TGTGCCAGCAGTTTAGGTTCGCAGGGGAGGCGCGAGCAGTACTTC,CASSLGSQGRREQYF
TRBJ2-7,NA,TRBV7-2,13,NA,TGTGCCAGCAGCTTTGGACCACCCGGAGAGCAGTACTTC,CASSFGPPGEQYF
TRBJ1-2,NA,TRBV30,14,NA,TGTCTCGCCAGAGGAGGCCGGATGGCGGGTGGCTACACCTTC,CLARGGRMAGGYTF
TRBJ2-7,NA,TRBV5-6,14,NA,TGTGCCAGCAGCTTCAAATCGGTGACCTACGAGCAGTACTTC,CASSFKSVTYEQYF
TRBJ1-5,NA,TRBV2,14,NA,TGTGCCAGCAGTGAGTGGGGTAGCAATCAGCCCCAGCATTTT,CASSEWGSNQPQHF
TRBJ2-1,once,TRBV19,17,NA,TGTGCCAGTAGTATGATGTTCGACGACGGCTCCTACAATGAGCAGTTCTTC,CASSMMFDDGSYNEQFF
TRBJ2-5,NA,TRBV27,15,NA,TGTGCCAGCAGTCCAGAGTTTTGGCTGCGGGAGACCCAGTACTTC,CASSPEFWLRETQYF
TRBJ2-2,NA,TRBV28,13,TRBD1,TGTGCCAGCGAACGACAGGGTGGCGGGGAGCTGTTTTTT,CASERQGGGELFF
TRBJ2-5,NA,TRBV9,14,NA,TGTGCCAGCAGCGGATTGTCGCTAGCTGAGACCCAGTACTTC,CASSGLSLAETQYF
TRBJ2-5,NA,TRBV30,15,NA,TGTGCCTGGAGTGTATCGGGGGCCATTAAAGAGACCCAGTACTTC,CAWSVSGAIKETQYF
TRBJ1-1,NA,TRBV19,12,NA,TGTGCCAGTAGTCTTTCCGGGACTGAAGCTTTCTTT,CASSLSGTEAFF
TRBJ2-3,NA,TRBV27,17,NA,TGTGCCAGCAGTTTAAACACCGAGGGGGAGGGCACAGATACGCAGTATTTT,CASSLNTEGEGTDTQYF
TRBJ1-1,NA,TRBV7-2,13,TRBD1,TGTGCCAGCAGCGACAGGGCGGTAGGTGAAGCTTTCTTT,CASSDRAVGEAFF
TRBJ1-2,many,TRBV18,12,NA,TGTGCCAGCTCACCAAGTATGGAGGGCTACACCTTC,CASSPSMEGYTF
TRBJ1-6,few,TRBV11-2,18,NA,TGTGCCAGCAGCTTAAGTAGTGCCTGGGGTCACGGGGATTCACCCCTCCACTTT,CASSLSSAWGHGDSPLHF
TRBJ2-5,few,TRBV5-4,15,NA,TGTGCCAGCAGCTTGGAAGCTCTAAACCAAGAGACCCAGTACTTC,CASSLEALNQETQYF
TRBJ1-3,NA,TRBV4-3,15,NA,TGCGCCAGCAGCCTGGACCGCAACTCTGGAAACACCATATATTTT,CASSLDRNSGNTIYF
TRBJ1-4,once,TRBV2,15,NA,TGTGCCAGCATAGCCTCAGGAATTTTTAATGAAAAACTGTTTTTT,CASIASGIFNEKLFF
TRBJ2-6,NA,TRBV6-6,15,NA,TGTGCCAGCAGTAGGGACCTCTCTGGGGCCAACGTCCTGACTTTC,CASSRDLSGANVLTF
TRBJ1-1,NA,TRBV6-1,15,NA,TGTGCCAGCGTCCTCAATCGGGCAGGGAACACTGAAGCTTTCTTT,CASVLNRAGNTEAFF
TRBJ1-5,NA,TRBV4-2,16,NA,TGTGCCAGCAGCCAAGATGAGGGGCTTCGGAATCAGCCCCAGCATTTT,CASSQDEGLRNQPQHF
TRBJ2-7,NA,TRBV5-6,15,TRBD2,TGTGCCAGCAGCCGTAGCGGGGGGGTTCCATACGAGCAGTACTTC,CASSRSGGVPYEQYF
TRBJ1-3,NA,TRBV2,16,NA,TGTGCCAGCAGTCAATTTGGGGGGGACTCTGGAAACACCATATATTTT,CASSQFGGDSGNTIYF
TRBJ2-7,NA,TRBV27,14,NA,TGTGCCAGCAGCCCCCCCGGGGCGAACTACGAGCAGTACTTC,CASSPPGANYEQYF
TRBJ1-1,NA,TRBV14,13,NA,TGTGCCAGCAGCCAAGATAGACGGACTGAAGCTTTCTTT,CASSQDRRTEAFF
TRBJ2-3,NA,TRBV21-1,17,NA,TGTGCCAGCAGCAAAGGGGGACCCCAGAGGGTCACAGATACGCAGTATTTT,CASSKGGPQRVTDTQYF
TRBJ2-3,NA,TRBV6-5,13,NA,TGTGCCAGCGGACAACTCAGCACAGATACGCAGTATTTT,CASGQLSTDTQYF
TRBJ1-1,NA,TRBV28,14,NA,TGTGCCAGCAGTCAGACAGGTATGAACACTGAAGCTTTCTTT,CASSQTGMNTEAFF
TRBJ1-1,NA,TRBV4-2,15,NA,TGTGCCAGCAGCCAAGAATTTCAGGGAGGAACTGAAGCTTTCTTT,CASSQEFQGGTEAFF
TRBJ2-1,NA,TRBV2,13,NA,TGTGCCAGCCCTAGGGGGGCCTACAATGAGCAGTTCTTC,CASPRGAYNEQFF
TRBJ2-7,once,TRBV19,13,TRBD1,TGTGCCACCTCGCGGGACAGGGACCACGAGCAGTACTTC,CATSRDRDHEQYF
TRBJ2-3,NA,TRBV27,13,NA,TGTGCCAGCAGTTTATTCCGGTTAGATACGCAGTATTTT,CASSLFRLDTQYF
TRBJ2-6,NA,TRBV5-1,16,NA,TGCGCCAGCAGCTTCCTGGCGGGATCTGGGGCCAACGTCCTGACTTTC,CASSFLAGSGANVLTF
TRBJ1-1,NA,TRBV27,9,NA,TGTGCCAGCAGTTTATCAACGCCCTTT,CASSLSTPF
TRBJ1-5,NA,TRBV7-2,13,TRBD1,TGTGCCAGCAGCCGACAGGGGGAACAGCCCCAGCATTTT,CASSRQGEQPQHF
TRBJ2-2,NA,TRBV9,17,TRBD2,TGTGCCAGCAGCGGGACTAGCGGGAGCGGGAGGACCGGGGAGCTGTTTTTT,CASSGTSGSGRTGELFF
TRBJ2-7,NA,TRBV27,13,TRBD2,TGTGCCAGCAGGAGCGGGACGACCTACGAGCAGTACTTC,CASRSGTTYEQYF
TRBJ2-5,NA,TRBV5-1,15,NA,TGCGCCAGCAGCTTCTCCTCCCTTCCGGGGGAGACCCAGTACTTC,CASSFSSLPGETQYF
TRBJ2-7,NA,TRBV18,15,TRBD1,TGTGCCAGCTCAGAAAGGGACAGGGCTTTCTACGAGCAGTACTTC,CASSERDRAFYEQYF
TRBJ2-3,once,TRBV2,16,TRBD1,TGTGCCAGCAGATCCCCGGCAGGGGGCGGCACAGATACGCAGTATTTT,CASRSPAGGGTDTQYF
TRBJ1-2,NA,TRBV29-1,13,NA,TGCAGCGTTAGCGGGGGGGGCGTCGGTGGCTACACCTTC,CSVSGGGVGGYTF